These T cell receptor beta chains were read from a single sample in a study of cytotoxic CD8 clonotypes in ibrutinib-treated CLL. Libraries were prepared by immunoSEQ multiplex PCR; TCRdb keeps only in-frame clonotypes and omits some of them. This table has about 140,000 clones, about 84% appearing once. Specimen: PBMCs, collected after 36 months of ibrutinib treatment. Receptors were obtained from a human donor with chronic lymphocytic leukemia. CDR3s include the opening cysteine and the closing phenylalanine or tryptophan. The D gene is left open where the match is weak. A clone size is listed for some rows: how often the clone was seen (once, few, many), or a class if it is expanded.

>TRBJ2-1|-|TRBV5-1|-
TGCGCCAGCAGCTTGGTAGGGGATGAGCAGTTCTTC
CASSLVGDEQFF
>TRBJ2-1|TRBD2|TRBV28|-
TGTGCCAGCAGTTTTTGGCAGGGAGGGTACAATGAGCAGTTCTTC
CASSFWQGGYNEQFF
>TRBJ2-6|-|TRBV5-1|-
TGCGCCAGCAGCTTATTACAAGGGGGCTCTGGGGCCAACGTCCTGACTTTC
CASSLLQGGSGANVLTF
>TRBJ1-1|-|TRBV18|-
TGTGCCAGCTCCCAGGGACTGTTGCTTGAAGCTTTCTTT
CASSQGLLLEAFF
>TRBJ2-7|TRBD2|TRBV7-8|-
TGTGCCAGCAGCTTATCGTCGCGACTAGCGGGAGTACCCTACGAGCAGTACTTC
CASSLSSRLAGVPYEQYF
>TRBJ2-2|-|TRBV6-5|-
TGTGCCAGCGTACGGCTTGGGGGAACCGGGGAGCTGTTTTTT
CASVRLGGTGELFF
>TRBJ2-7|-|TRBV6-5|-
TGTGCCAGCAGTTCCCCAGGCGGCACAGGGGAGCAGTACTTC
CASSSPGGTGEQYF
>TRBJ1-5|-|TRBV30|-
TGTGCCTGGAGTGACGGAGGGATAAATAAGCCCCAGCATTTT
CAWSDGGINKPQHF
>TRBJ1-2|-|TRBV7-9|-
TGTGCCAGCAGCCACCTCCAACAGGTTGGCTACACCTTC
CASSHLQQVGYTF
>TRBJ2-7|-|TRBV10-3|-
TGTGCCATCGGGGACCTCTACGAGCAGTACTTC
CAIGDLYEQYF
>TRBJ2-7|TRBD1|TRBV5-1|once
TGCGCCAGCAGCTGGACAGGGGCCTACGAGCAGTACTTC
CASSWTGAYEQYF
>TRBJ2-3|TRBD2|TRBV30|-
TGTGCCTGGAGTGTACCGGGAGGGCCGGATACGCAGTATTTT
CAWSVPGGPDTQYF
>TRBJ2-3|-|TRBV7-8|-
TGTGCCAGCAGCTTTGGCGGGGGGACAGCTAGCACAGATACGCAGTATTTT
CASSFGGGTASTDTQYF
>TRBJ2-3|-|TRBV30|-
TGTGCCTGGAGGAGGGATCTAGTATCCTTCACAGATACGCAGTATTTT
CAWRRDLVSFTDTQYF
>TRBJ1-2|TRBD1|TRBV27|-
TGTGCCAGCAGTTTATCAGGACAGGGAATCCCGCCTTATGGCTACACCTTC
CASSLSGQGIPPYGYTF
>TRBJ1-1|TRBD1|TRBV4-2|-
TGTGCCAGCAGCCAGAGACAGGGGCGGACTGAAGCTTTCTTT
CASSQRQGRTEAFF
>TRBJ2-7|-|TRBV19|-
TGTGCCAGTAGTAATTGGGACGGAACCTACGAGCAGTACTTC
CASSNWDGTYEQYF
>TRBJ2-7|-|TRBV30|-
TGTGCCTGGGGTAGGACGGCAGAAGGCGAGCAGTACTTC
CAWGRTAEGEQYF
>TRBJ2-7|-|TRBV29-1|once
TGCAGCGCTCTTCTACAGAGCTACGAGCAGTACTTC
CSALLQSYEQYF
>TRBJ2-1|TRBD2|TRBV7-3|-
TGTGCCAGCAGCTTAACGATAGGACTAGCTGGTGAGCAGTTCTTC
CASSLTIGLAGEQFF
>TRBJ1-5|TRBD1|TRBV5-1|few
TGCGCCAGCAGCAAAGGACAGGGCAGCAATCAGCCCCAGCATTTT
CASSKGQGSNQPQHF
>TRBJ1-2|-|TRBV18|-
TGTGCCAGCTCACCATCCAGCCCGGGGGCGCGGGGCTATGGCTACACCTTC
CASSPSSPGARGYGYTF
>TRBJ1-3|-|TRBV7-2|-
TGTGCCAGCAGCTTAGGGGGGACCTCTGGAAACACCATATATTTT
CASSLGGTSGNTIYF
>TRBJ2-1|TRBD2|TRBV6-5|-
TGTGCCAGCAGTTACCACGCTAGCGGGAGTGTCAATGAGCAGTTCTTC
CASSYHASGSVNEQFF
>TRBJ2-7|-|TRBV9|-
TGTGCCAGCAGCGTAGATAACGGGCCCTACGAGCAGTACTTC
CASSVDNGPYEQYF
>TRBJ2-5|-|TRBV27|-
TGTGCCAGCAGTTTTGTCGGGCTGGAAGAGACCCAGTACTTC
CASSFVGLEETQYF
>TRBJ2-5|-|TRBV28|-
TGTGCCAGCAGCCTTGGACTCCTGGACGGGAAGACCCAGTACTTC
CASSLGLLDGKTQYF